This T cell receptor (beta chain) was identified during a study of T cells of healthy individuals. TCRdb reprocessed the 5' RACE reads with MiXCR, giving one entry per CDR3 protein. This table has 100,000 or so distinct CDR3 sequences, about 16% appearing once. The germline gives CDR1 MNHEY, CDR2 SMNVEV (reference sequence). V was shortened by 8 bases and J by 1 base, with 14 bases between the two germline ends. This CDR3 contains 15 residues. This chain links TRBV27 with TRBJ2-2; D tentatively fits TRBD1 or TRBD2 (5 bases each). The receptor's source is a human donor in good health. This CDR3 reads CASGTGPMNTGELFF. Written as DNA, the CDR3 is TGTGCCAGCGGCACGGGGCCGATGAACACCGGGGAGCTGTTTTTT.